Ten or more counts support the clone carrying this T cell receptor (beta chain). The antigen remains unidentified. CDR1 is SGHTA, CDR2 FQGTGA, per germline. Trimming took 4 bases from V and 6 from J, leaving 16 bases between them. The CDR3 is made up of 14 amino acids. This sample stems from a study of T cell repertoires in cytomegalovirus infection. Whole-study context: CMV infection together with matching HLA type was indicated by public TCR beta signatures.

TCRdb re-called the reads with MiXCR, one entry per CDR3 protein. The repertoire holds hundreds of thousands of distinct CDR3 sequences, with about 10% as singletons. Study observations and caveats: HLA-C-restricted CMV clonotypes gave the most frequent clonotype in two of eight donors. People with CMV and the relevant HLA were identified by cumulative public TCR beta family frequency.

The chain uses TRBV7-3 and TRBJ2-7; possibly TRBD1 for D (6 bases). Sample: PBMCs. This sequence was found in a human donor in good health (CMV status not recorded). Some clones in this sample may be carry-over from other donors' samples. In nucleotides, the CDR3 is TGTGCCAGCAGCTCAGGGGTGAATGGGGGCGAGCAGTACTTC. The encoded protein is CASSSGVNGGEQYF.